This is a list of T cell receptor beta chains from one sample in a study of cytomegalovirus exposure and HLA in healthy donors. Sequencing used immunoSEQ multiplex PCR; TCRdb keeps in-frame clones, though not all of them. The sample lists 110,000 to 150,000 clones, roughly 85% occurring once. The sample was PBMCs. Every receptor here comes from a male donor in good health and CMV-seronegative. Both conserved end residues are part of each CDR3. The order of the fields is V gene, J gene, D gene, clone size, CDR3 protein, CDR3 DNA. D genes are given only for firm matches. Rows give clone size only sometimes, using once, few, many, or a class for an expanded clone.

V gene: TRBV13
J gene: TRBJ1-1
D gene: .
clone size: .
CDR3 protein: CASSPGRGNTEAFF
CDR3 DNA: TGTGCCAGCAGTCCAGGACGGGGGAACACTGAAGCTTTCTTT

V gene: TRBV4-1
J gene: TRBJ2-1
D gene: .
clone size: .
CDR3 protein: CASSQEYLQVYYNEQFF
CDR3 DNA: TGCGCCAGCAGCCAAGAGTATCTCCAGGTATACTACAATGAGCAGTTCTTC

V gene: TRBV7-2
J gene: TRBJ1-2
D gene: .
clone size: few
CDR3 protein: CASSLASTDYGYTF
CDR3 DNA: TGTGCCAGCAGCTTAGCGAGCACAGACTATGGCTACACCTTC

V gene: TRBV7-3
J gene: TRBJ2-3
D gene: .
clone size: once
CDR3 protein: CASSLLARTVRTDTQYF
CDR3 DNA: TGTGCCAGCAGCTTACTCGCTCGGACAGTACGCACAGATACGCAGTATTTT

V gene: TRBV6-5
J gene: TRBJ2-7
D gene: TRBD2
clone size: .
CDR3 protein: CASSSPSGGAHEQYF
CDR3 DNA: TGTGCCAGCAGTTCCCCTAGCGGGGGGGCCCACGAGCAGTACTTC

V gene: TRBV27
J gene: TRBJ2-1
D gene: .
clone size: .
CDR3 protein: CASSFNRVLSYNEQFF
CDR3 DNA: TGTGCCAGCAGTTTCAACAGGGTCCTCTCCTACAATGAGCAGTTCTTC

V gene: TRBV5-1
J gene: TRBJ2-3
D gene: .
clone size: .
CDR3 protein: CASSLVFSDTDTQYF
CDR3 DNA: TGCGCCAGCAGCTTGGTTTTCAGCGACACAGATACGCAGTATTTT

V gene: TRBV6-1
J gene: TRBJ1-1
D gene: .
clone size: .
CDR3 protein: CATNKGLEAFF
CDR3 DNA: TGTGCCACCAATAAGGGGCTTGAAGCTTTCTTT

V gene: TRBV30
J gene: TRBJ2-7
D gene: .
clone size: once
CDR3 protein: CAWSVDSRRGEQYF
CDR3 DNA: TGTGCCTGGAGTGTCGACAGCCGGAGGGGCGAGCAGTACTTC

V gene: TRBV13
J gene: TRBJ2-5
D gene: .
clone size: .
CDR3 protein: CASSAPQDQETQYF
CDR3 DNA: TGTGCCAGCAGCGCCCCACAGGATCAAGAGACCCAGTACTTC

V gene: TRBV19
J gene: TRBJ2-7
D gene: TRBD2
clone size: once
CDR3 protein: CASSIVGGLALSEQYF
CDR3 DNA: TGTGCCAGTAGTATTGTAGGGGGACTAGCTCTCTCCGAGCAGTACTTC

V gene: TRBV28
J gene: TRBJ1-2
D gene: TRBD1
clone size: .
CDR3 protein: CASRPDRQGYNGYTF
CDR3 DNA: TGTGCCAGCAGGCCAGATCGACAGGGTTATAATGGCTACACCTTC

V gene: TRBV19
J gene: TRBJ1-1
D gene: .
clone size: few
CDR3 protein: CASSITMRVEAFF
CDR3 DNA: TGTGCCAGCTCAATAACAATGAGGGTTGAAGCTTTCTTT

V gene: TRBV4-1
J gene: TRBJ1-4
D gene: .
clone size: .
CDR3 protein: CASSENSAFNEKLFF
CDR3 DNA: TGCGCCAGCAGCGAGAACAGTGCCTTTAATGAAAAACTGTTTTTT

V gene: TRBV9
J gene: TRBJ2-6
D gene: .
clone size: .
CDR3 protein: CASSPRGGANVLTF
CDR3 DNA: TGTGCCAGCAGCCCCAGGGGTGGGGCCAACGTCCTGACTTTC

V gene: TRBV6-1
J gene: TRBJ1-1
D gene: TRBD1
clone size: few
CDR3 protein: CASSLTGVESTEAFF
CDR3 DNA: TGTGCCAGCAGCCTAACAGGGGTGGAGAGCACTGAAGCTTTCTTT

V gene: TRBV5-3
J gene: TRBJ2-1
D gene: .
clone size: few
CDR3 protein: CARSPPRLAGTGNEQFF
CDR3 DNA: TGTGCCAGAAGCCCCCCTAGGTTGGCGGGAACTGGAAATGAGCAGTTCTTC

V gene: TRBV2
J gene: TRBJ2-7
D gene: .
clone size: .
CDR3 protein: CASSEEGVAYEQYF
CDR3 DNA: TGTGCCAGCAGTGAAGAGGGGGTTGCCTACGAGCAGTACTTC

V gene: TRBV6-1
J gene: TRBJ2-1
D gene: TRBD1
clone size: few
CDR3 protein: CASRTGVNNEQFF
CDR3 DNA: TGTGCCAGCAGAACAGGGGTCAACAATGAGCAGTTCTTC

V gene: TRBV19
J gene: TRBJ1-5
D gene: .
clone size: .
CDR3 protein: CASSIEPRGGNQPQHF
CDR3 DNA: TGTGCCAGTAGTATAGAGCCTCGGGGTGGAAATCAGCCCCAGCATTTT

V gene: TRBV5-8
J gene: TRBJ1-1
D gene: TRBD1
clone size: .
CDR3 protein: CASSFLGQTSSQAFF
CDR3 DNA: TGTGCCAGCAGCTTCCTGGGACAGACATCGTCCCAAGCTTTCTTT

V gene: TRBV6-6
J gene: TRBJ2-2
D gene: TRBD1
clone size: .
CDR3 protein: CASSPDRTTGELFF
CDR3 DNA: TGTGCCAGCAGCCCGGACAGGACCACCGGGGAGCTGTTTTTT

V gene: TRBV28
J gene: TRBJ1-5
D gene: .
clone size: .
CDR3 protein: CASSLGGAGYQPQHF
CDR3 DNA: TGTGCCAGCAGTTTAGGGGGGGCAGGATATCAGCCCCAGCATTTT

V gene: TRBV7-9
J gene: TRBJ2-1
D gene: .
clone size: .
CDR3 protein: CASSNKGQNLPFF
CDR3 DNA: TGTGCCAGCAGCAACAAAGGACAGAATCTTCCGTTCTTC

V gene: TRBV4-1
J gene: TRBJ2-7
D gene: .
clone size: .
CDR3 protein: CASSQAGPGYEQYF
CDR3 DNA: TGCGCCAGCAGCCAGGCGGGGCCTGGCTACGAGCAGTACTTC

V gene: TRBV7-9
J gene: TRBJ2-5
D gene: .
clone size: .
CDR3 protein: CASSLPGGQETQYF
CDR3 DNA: TGTGCCAGCAGCTTACCAGGAGGCCAAGAGACCCAGTACTTC

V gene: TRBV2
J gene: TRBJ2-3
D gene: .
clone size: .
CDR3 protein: CASLNVRTSPSTDTQYF
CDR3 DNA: TGTGCCAGTTTGAACGTTAGAACTAGCCCTAGTACAGATACGCAGTATTTT